A selection of T cell receptor beta chains follows, all from one sample in a study of Ad26.COV2.S vaccination and SARS-CoV-2 variants. TCRdb's table, derived via immunoSEQ multiplex PCR, lists solely in-frame clones and lacks some. This sample has 350,000 to 450,000 clones, with over 75% found just once. Sample: peripheral blood, taken in a trial of Ad26.COV2.S vaccine versus placebo. These receptors were collected from a person aged 18-65 years who received the Ad26.COV2.S COVID-19 vaccine or a placebo. CDR3s include the opening cysteine and the closing phenylalanine or tryptophan. Each record gives: D gene, V gene, J gene, CDR3 length, clone size, CDR3 DNA, CDR3 protein. D genes are given only for firm matches. Clone size is stated in some rows and not others, as once, few, many or a class when expanded.

TRBD1	TRBV19	TRBJ1-2	14	.	TGTGCCAGTACCCCGGGGACAGGCCATTATGGCTACACCTTC	CASTPGTGHYGYTF
.	TRBV6-6	TRBJ1-1	16	.	TGTGCCAGCAGTTACCCCGGACAGTTAGCAGGGACTGAAGCTTTCTTT	CASSYPGQLAGTEAFF
.	TRBV5-1	TRBJ2-3	16	.	TGCGCCAGCAGCTTGGCGGAGAGCAGGAACACAGATACGCAGTATTTT	CASSLAESRNTDTQYF
TRBD1	TRBV6-6	TRBJ2-2	16	few	TGTGCCAGCACCCCGGGACAGGGGTCTTACACCGGGGAGCTGTTTTTT	CASTPGQGSYTGELFF
TRBD1	TRBV18	TRBJ1-1	12	.	TGTGCCAGCTCACCCGACAGGGGTGGCGCTTTCTTT	CASSPDRGGAFF
.	TRBV2	TRBJ2-7	14	.	TGTGCCAGCAGTGTTCCGGGAATCTCCTACGAGCAGTACTTC	CASSVPGISYEQYF
.	TRBV18	TRBJ2-3	15	.	TGTGCCAGCTCACCACGCCGGGCCGGGGCAGATACGCAGTATTTT	CASSPRRAGADTQYF
.	TRBV28	TRBJ2-7	19	.	TGTGCCAGCAGTTTCCCCCGGCCCCCCGGGGTCGGGGCTTCCTACGAGCAGTACTTC	CASSFPRPPGVGASYEQYF
.	TRBV11-2	TRBJ2-1	16	.	TGTGCCAGCCGAAACGGGGCCAGCGGGCCCTACAATGAGCAGTTCTTC	CASRNGASGPYNEQFF
TRBD2	TRBV6-5	TRBJ2-1	14	.	TGTGCCAGCAGTTACTCGGAGCGGGGGAATGAGCAGTTCTTC	CASSYSERGNEQFF
TRBD1	TRBV28	TRBJ1-1	15	.	TGTGCCACCCTCCTTTTGCGGACAGGGAGAACTGAAGCTTTCTTT	CATLLLRTGRTEAFF
.	TRBV6-2/TRBV6-3	TRBJ2-7	12	.	TGTGCCAGCAGTTGGCAGAACTACGAGCAGTACTTC	CASSWQNYEQYF
.	TRBV5-6	TRBJ2-5	12	.	TGTGCCAGCAGGGTGGGGGCAGAGACCCAGTACTTC	CASRVGAETQYF
.	TRBV5-1	TRBJ2-6	15	.	TGCGCCAGCAGCGGGGTAGGGGCTGGGGCCAACGTCCTGACTTTC	CASSGVGAGANVLTF
.	TRBV7-9	TRBJ2-1	16	.	TGTGCCAGCAGCTCCCCCCCCGGGACCCCCTACAATGAGCAGTTCTTC	CASSSPPGTPYNEQFF
.	TRBV11-2	TRBJ2-3	15	.	TGTGCCAGCAGCCGCAGACTGGGTAGCACAGATACGCAGTATTTT	CASSRRLGSTDTQYF
TRBD1	TRBV28	TRBJ2-2	15	.	TGTGCCACCGAAGGGGGGACAGGGGAGACCGGGGAGCTGTTTTTT	CATEGGTGETGELFF
.	TRBV15	TRBJ1-2	13	.	TGTGCCACCAGCAGGGATCCGGGGGCGGGCTACACCTTC	CATSRDPGAGYTF
TRBD1	TRBV5-1	TRBJ1-6	15	.	TGCGCCAGCAGCTTGTTCGGGACAGATAATTCACCCCTCCACTTT	CASSLFGTDNSPLHF
TRBD1	TRBV10-2	TRBJ2-1	14	.	TGCGCCAGCAGTGACAGGGGGTTTTGGGATGAGCAGTTCTTC	CASSDRGFWDEQFF
TRBD1	TRBV29-1	TRBJ2-5	12	.	TGCAGCGTTGTTGGACAGGGGAGGACCCAGTACTTC	CSVVGQGRTQYF
.	TRBV2	TRBJ2-5	15	.	TGTGCCAGCAGTGAGTTGGCAGGGAGGAGAGAGACCCAGTACTTC	CASSELAGRRETQYF
TRBD2	TRBV5-4	TRBJ2-1	14	.	TGTGCCAGCAGCTTAGCGGGAATGTACAATGAGCAGTTCTTC	CASSLAGMYNEQFF
.	TRBV19	TRBJ2-1	12	.	TGTGCCAGTAGTAGAGACTACAATGAGCAGTTCTTC	CASSRDYNEQFF
TRBD2	TRBV7-3	TRBJ2-1	15	.	TGTGCCAGCAGCCGAGCTAGCGGGAGGGGGAATGAGCAGTTCTTC	CASSRASGRGNEQFF
TRBD1	TRBV3-1/TRBV3-2	TRBJ1-2	14	.	TGTGCCAGCAGCCGTAGACAGGGACGAAATGGCTACACCTTC	CASSRRQGRNGYTF
TRBD1	TRBV10-2	TRBJ1-5	15	.	TGCGCCAGCAGTATTGGGACAGGGGGCAATCAGCCCCAGCATTTT	CASSIGTGGNQPQHF
.	TRBV6-4	TRBJ2-2	14	.	TGTGCCAGCAGTGACTCGAGAGAGACCGGGGAGCTGTTTTTT	CASSDSRETGELFF
TRBD1	TRBV12-3/TRBV12-4	TRBJ2-7	13	.	TGTGCCAGCAGTTGGGGACAGTTCTACGAGCAGTACTTC	CASSWGQFYEQYF
TRBD2	TRBV27	TRBJ2-5	15	once	TGTGCCAGCAGTTTAGGACTAGCGGGATTAGAGACCCAGTACTTC	CASSLGLAGLETQYF
TRBD1	TRBV9	TRBJ1-1	15	once	TGTGCCAGCAGCGTAACTGACAGGGCGGACACTGAAGCTTTCTTT	CASSVTDRADTEAFF
.	TRBV7-7	TRBJ2-1	16	.	TGTGCCAGCAGCCCTCGGGGTAGGTTTAGCTACAATGAGCAGTTCTTC	CASSPRGRFSYNEQFF
.	TRBV19	TRBJ1-2	12	.	TGTGCCACCTACCGGGCACGCCATGGCTACACCTTC	CATYRARHGYTF
.	TRBV5-1	TRBJ2-5	13	.	TGCGCCAGCAGCCCCGAGCGGTTAGAGACCCAGTACTTC	CASSPERLETQYF
TRBD2	TRBV15	TRBJ2-7	14	.	TGTGCCACCAGCATCAAGCGGGAGACCGACGAGCAGTACTTC	CATSIKRETDEQYF
.	TRBV4-1	TRBJ1-1	14	.	TGCGCCAGCAGCCAAGTCATAGCCAACACTGAAGCTTTCTTT	CASSQVIANTEAFF
.	TRBV3-1/TRBV3-2	TRBJ2-3	13	.	TGTGCCAGCAGCCAAGATGGGCGTTTAGCGCAGTATTTT	CASSQDGRLAQYF
.	TRBV6-5	TRBJ2-5	14	.	TGTGCCAGCAGTTACGGGCCGGGGGTGGAGACCCAGTACTTC	CASSYGPGVETQYF
.	TRBV11-3	TRBJ1-1	12	.	TGTGCCAGCAGCTTAGGTGTGGCTGAAGCTTTCTTT	CASSLGVAEAFF
.	TRBV10-1	TRBJ2-4	14	.	TGCGCCAGCAGTGAAGCGGGAGCCAAAAACATTCAGTACTTC	CASSEAGAKNIQYF
TRBD2	TRBV5-6	TRBJ2-5	16	.	TGTGCCAGCAGCTTCGCTAGCGGGGCCCTCGGTGAGACCCAGTACTTC	CASSFASGALGETQYF
.	TRBV11-3	TRBJ2-3	16	.	TGTGCCAGCAGCTTAGTAACGGGAGTCGAGACAGATACGCAGTATTTT	CASSLVTGVETDTQYF
.	TRBV15	TRBJ1-5	14	.	TGTGCCACCAGCAGGGGGGACGGGAATCAGCCCCAGCATTTT	CATSRGDGNQPQHF
.	TRBV18	TRBJ2-3	16	.	TGTGCCAGCTCAACCATGACAGGAGTCGTCACAGATACGCAGTATTTT	CASSTMTGVVTDTQYF
.	TRBV21-1	TRBJ2-5	15	.	TGTGCCAGCAGCAAAGAGTCGGACAGGGAAGAGACCCAGTACTTC	CASSKESDREETQYF
.	TRBV28	TRBJ2-3	16	.	TGTGCCAGCAGTTTACCCCTACGGAGCGGACAAGATACGCAGTATTTT	CASSLPLRSGQDTQYF
.	TRBV6-2/TRBV6-3	TRBJ1-2	12	.	TGTGCCAGCAGTGACCGGGACTATGGCTACACCTTC	CASSDRDYGYTF
.	TRBV18	TRBJ1-2	15	.	TGTGCCAGCTCACCCCCGATGGGACAAGACTATGGCTACACCTTC	CASSPPMGQDYGYTF
.	TRBV10-2	TRBJ2-6	16	.	TGCGCCAGCAGTGTGGCGGCTGAAACTGGGGCCAACGTCCTGACTTTC	CASSVAAETGANVLTF
.	TRBV6-5	TRBJ2-7	12	.	TGTGCCAGCACCGATCGGAGTTACGAGCAGTACTTC	CASTDRSYEQYF
.	TRBV7-6	TRBJ2-5	14	.	TGTGCCAGCAGCTTAAAGCCGGTTGGAGAGACCCAGTACTTC	CASSLKPVGETQYF
.	TRBV6-2/TRBV6-3	TRBJ2-7	15	once	TGTGCCAGCAGTTATGGCAGACCCCCTCTCTACGAGCAGTACTTC	CASSYGRPPLYEQYF
.	TRBV27	TRBJ1-5	14	few	TGTGCCAGCAGTTTTCGAGGGAGAAATCAGCCCCAGCATTTT	CASSFRGRNQPQHF
TRBD1	TRBV5-1	TRBJ2-5	16	once	TGCGCCAGCAGCTTTTACGGGGACAGGGGGCGAGAGACCCAGTACTTC	CASSFYGDRGRETQYF
.	TRBV27	TRBJ2-2	16	.	TGTGCCAGCAGTCTTAATGGCGGAGTGGGGGGCGGGGAGCTGTTTTTT	CASSLNGGVGGGELFF
.	TRBV4-2	TRBJ2-4	16	.	TGTGCCAGCAGCCAAGGTCAGGGGAGGCAATTAAACATTCAGTACTTC	CASSQGQGRQLNIQYF
TRBD1	TRBV6-6	TRBJ2-5	15	.	TGTGCCAGCAGTCCGACAGGGTTAATTGTGGAGACCCAGTACTTC	CASSPTGLIVETQYF
.	TRBV19	TRBJ2-7	14	.	TGTGCCAGTAGTATAGGAGGCGTATCCTACGAGCAGTACTTC	CASSIGGVSYEQYF
TRBD2	TRBV7-9	TRBJ2-1	13	.	TGTGCCAGCAGCTTAAGGACTAGCGGCGAGCAGTTCTTC	CASSLRTSGEQFF
.	TRBV13	TRBJ1-3	15	.	TGTGCCAGCAGCTTAGAACGGGTGACTGGAAACACCATATATTTT	CASSLERVTGNTIYF